The following is a TCR beta chain sequence with its context. The record originates from a study of OX40 agonist ivuxolimab in advanced cancers. The germline gives CDR1 GTSNPN, CDR2 SVGIG (reference sequence). The CDR3 runs to 12 residues. V was shortened by 0 bases and J by 6 bases, with 8 bases between the two germline ends. Clones were read by immunoSEQ multiplex PCR, and TCRdb kept only the in-frame ones, dropping some. The data show 53,000 or so clones, with about 88% seen just once and around 13% held by the top ten. The V call is TRBV30, the J call TRBJ2-5, with a tentative D call TRBD2 (6 bases). The TCR comes from an adult with an advanced solid tumor such as melanoma, head and neck, liver or kidney cancer. The sample here was CD4+ or CD8+ T cells sorted from blood, taken in a trial of the OX40 agonist ivuxolimab. The CDR3 DNA is TGTGCCTGGAGTGTGGAGGGTCAGACCCAGTACTTC. It specifies CAWSVEGQTQYF.